The source of this T cell receptor beta chain is a study of blood T cell repertoires in COVID-19. Study-wide background: PBMCs, B-cell-depleted T cells, or T cells were the source of the cDNA or gDNA that made up the material.

Sequencing used immunoSEQ multiplex PCR; TCRdb keeps in-frame clones, though not all of them. In the table there are fewer than 120,000 clones, 85% to 90% of which are singletons. Between the trimmed V and J ends, which lost 4 bases and 7 bases, there was a span of 17 bases. The CDR3 is 15 residues long. Germline CDR1 reads MDHEN; CDR2 reads SYDVKM. The sequence was collected from a woman in her 50s with acute or convalescent COVID-19. V usage is TRBV28 and J usage is TRBJ2-1, with D possibly matching TRBD2 (6 bases). Sequenced: peripheral blood. This CDR3 is CASSSPGLANNEQFF. The CDR3 DNA is TGTGCCAGCAGTTCCCCGGGACTCGCAAATAATGAGCAGTTCTTC. The full variable domain, with the rest looked up from reference TRBV28 and TRBJ2-1, is DVKVTQSSRYLVKRTGEKVFLECVQDMDHENMFWYRQDPGLGLRLIYFSYDVKMKEKGDIPEGYSVSREKKERFSLILESASTNQTSMYLCASSSPGLANNEQFFGPGTRLTVL.